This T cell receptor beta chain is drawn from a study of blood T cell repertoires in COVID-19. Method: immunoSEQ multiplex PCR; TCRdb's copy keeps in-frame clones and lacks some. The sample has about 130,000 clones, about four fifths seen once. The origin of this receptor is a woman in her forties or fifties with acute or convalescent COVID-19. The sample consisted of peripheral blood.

CDR3 DNA sequence: TGTGCCAGCAGTGACCCTTTAGGAGTTGCGGCTAATGAAAAACTGTTTTTT. Translation gives CASSDPLGVAANEKLFF. The V gene is TRBV6-1, the J gene TRBJ1-4; D is ambiguous. Trimming took off 3 bases at V and 3 bases at J, with 17 bases between the two ends. Germline CDR1 MNHNS, CDR2 SASEGT. The CDR3 covers 17 residues.